The clone carrying this T cell receptor (beta chain) has at least ten counts. Antigen: not known. These data originate in a study of identical twins' blood T cells. General study points: Abundant TCRbeta CDR3s overlapped more between twins than with unrelated donors.

Three pairs of healthy female monozygous twins were the donors. The three twin pairs were reared together, likely meeting the same infections. Each TCR cDNA library carried sample-specific barcodes on both ends. MiXCR, run by TCRdb on the 5' RACE reads, gives a single entry per CDR3 protein. The sample lists hundreds of thousands of distinct CDR3 sequences; over 25% were seen once. The V end lost 8 bases, the J end lost 6 bases, and 18 bases lay between the germline ends. CDR3 length: 14 amino acids. Germline V gene data show CDR1 as ENHRY and CDR2 as SYGVKD. The sequence was obtained from a woman aged 18 to 49 in good health. The sequenced sample consisted of PBMCs. The chain carries TRBV10-3 and TRBJ2-3; D uncertain. CDR3 nucleotide sequence: TGTGCCATCTCTAATCCAGATCTCACGGATACGCAGTATTTT. Protein product: CAISNPDLTDTQYF.